This T cell receptor (beta chain) stems from a study of T-cell memory formation after mild COVID-19. The V end lost 5 bases, the J end lost 2 bases, and 7 bases lay between the germline ends. CDR1 DFQATT and CDR2 SNEGSKA come from the germline V gene (reference sequence). The CDR3 is 13 amino acids. Study-wide results and caveats: CD4+ contracting clones lay mainly in CM and EM, CD8+ ones in EMRA.

In TCRdb, the 5' RACE reads were re-called with MiXCR into one record per CDR3 protein. The sample carries approximately 250,000 distinct CDR3 sequences, just over 15% recorded once. Details on this clonotype: Its specificity is unknown.

This sequence was found in an adult woman who had mild COVID-19 (a few samples of this study predate the infection). Cell type and time point are not known. Material for sequencing was PBMCs or a T cell subset sorted from them (not recorded which). The genes are TRBV20-1 and TRBJ2-6, with D unresolved. The CDR3 DNA follows: TGCAGTGCTCTTTTCCCTGGGGCCAACGTCCTGACTTTC. Translated, it gives CSALFPGANVLTF.